One and the same sample provided the 11 T cell receptor beta chains below, sequenced in a study of cytotoxic CD8 clonotypes in ibrutinib-treated CLL. Sequencing used immunoSEQ multiplex PCR; TCRdb keeps in-frame clones, though not all of them. The sample lists tens of thousands of clones, roughly 71% seen once, with around 42% in the top ten. The sample in question was PBMCs, obtained after 12 months of ibrutinib treatment. The receptors here all came from a human donor with chronic lymphocytic leukemia.

This sequence joins TRBV5-1 and TRBJ2-1; 8 bases map to TRBD2. The CDR3 spans 16 residues. CDR1 and CDR2 from the germline V gene are SGHRS and YFSETQ. Germline trimming cut 4 bases from V and 4 bases from J; bases unmatched to any gene: 10. CDR3 residues: CASSLPTSGAYNEQFF. The CDR3 region has the DNA TGCGCCAGCAGCCTGCCCACTAGCGGAGCGTACAATGAGCAGTTCTTC.

This clone turned up a few times. This chain links TRBV6-5 with TRBJ2-1; maybe TRBD2 (6 bases). V was trimmed by 4 bases and J by 7 bases, leaving 11 bases between them. The germline gives CDR1 MNHEY, CDR2 SVGAGI. There are 13 residues in the CDR3. The CDR3 loop reads CASSFLTSNEQFF. The DNA of the CDR3 is TGTGCCAGCAGTTTTCTGACTAGTAATGAGCAGTTCTTC.

The rearrangement joins TRBV28 to TRBJ2-7, with 7 bases lining up with TRBD1. This CDR3 spans 14 amino acids. Germline V gene sequence: CDR1 MDHEN, CDR2 SYDVKM. Trimming removed 6 bases from V and 4 bases from J; junction bases left unmatched: 9. The CDR3 is CASRNRGNDYEQYF. CDR3 nucleotide sequence: TGTGCCAGCAGGAACAGGGGTAATGATTACGAGCAGTACTTC.

The chain employs TRBV4-1 and TRBJ2-3, with 9 bases fitting TRBD2. Germline CDR1 MGHRA, CDR2 YSYEKL. V was pared by 1 base and J by 2 bases, with 7 bases of the junction left unmatched. The CDR3 is 17 amino acids. CDR3 DNA: TGCGCCAGCAGCCAAGTTGGTCTGGGACTAGCCACAGATACGCAGTATTTT. It is translated as CASSQVGLGLATDTQYF.

CDR3 DNA sequence: TGTGCCAGCAGCCGTGACAGGGGGCTAGAGACCCAGTACTTC. This encodes CASSRDRGLETQYF. This chain uses TRBV7-2 with TRBJ2-5; 10 bases are a match to TRBD1. This CDR3 is built from 14 residues. V was pared by 5 bases and J by 4 bases, with 4 bases of the junction left unmatched. Germline lookup yields CDR1 SGHTA and CDR2 FQGNSA.

This clone was seen only once. The genes are TRBV11-1 and TRBJ2-7; D not resolved. V gave up 4 bases and J gave up 3 bases, with 16 bases separating them. The CDR3 loop spans 15 amino acids. Germline CDR1 reads SGHAT; CDR2 reads FQDESV (reference sequence). The CDR3 DNA is TGTGCCAGCAGCTCTTACTCTCTAATGGTCTACGAGCAGTACTTC. It yields the protein CASSSYSLMVYEQYF.

V gene TRBV29-1 combines with J gene TRBJ2-3, with D perhaps TRBD1 or TRBD2 (6 bases each). CDR1 and CDR2 (germline): SQVTM, ANQGSEA. V gave up 2 bases and J gave up 3 bases, with 9 bases separating them. The CDR3 loop spans 13 amino acids. The CDR3 DNA reads as TGCAGCGTTGAACTAGGGGGGACAGATACGCAGTATTTT. Its protein is CSVELGGTDTQYF.

The chain has TRBV5-6 and TRBJ1-3; maybe TRBD1 (6 bases). The CDR3 sequence is 15 residues long. V lost 0 bases to trimming and J lost 7 bases, with 14 bases between them. The germline CDR1 and CDR2 sequences are SGHDT and YYEEEE. In DNA, the CDR3 is TGTGCCAGCAGCTTGGGAGGGCCAGGGGTGAACACCATATATTTT. It yields the protein CASSLGGPGVNTIYF.

The rearrangement links TRBV2 to TRBJ2-3; D is tentatively TRBD1 or TRBD2 (5 bases each). Trimming cost V 1 base and J 4 bases, with 6 bases left between them. The CDR3 length is 13 residues. Per the germline V gene, CDR1 is SNHLY and CDR2 is FYNNEI. The CDR3 here is CASSEVGADTQYF. The CDR3 region has the DNA TGTGCCAGCAGTGAAGTGGGGGCAGATACGCAGTATTTT.

This chain uses TRBV4-2 with TRBJ2-7, with 7 positions matching TRBD1. The trim removed 0 bases at V and 3 bases at J, leaving 2 bases unmatched. Per germline, CDR1 LGHNA and CDR2 YNFKEQ. The CDR3 loop spans 14 amino acids. The CDR3 region is CASSQDRDSYEQYF. Here the CDR3 DNA reads TGTGCCAGCAGCCAAGATCGGGACAGCTACGAGCAGTACTTC.

The chain employs TRBV20-1 and TRBJ2-5; no clear D gene. Germline V gene data show CDR1 as DFQATT and CDR2 as SNEGSKA (reference sequence). The CDR3 sequence is 11 residues long. V was pared by 8 bases and J by 5 bases, with 12 bases between. The CDR3 spells CSTTPGETQYF. CDR3 nucleotide sequence: TGCAGTACCACTCCCGGGGAGACCCAGTACTTC.